The 4 T cell receptor beta chains given below trace back to one sample, sequenced in a study of T-cell memory formation after mild COVID-19. TCRdb called the 5' RACE reads again in MiXCR, with one record for every CDR3 protein. The table includes 250,000 to 350,000 distinct CDR3 sequences, 13% to 15% detected once. Sequencing was performed on PBMCs or a T cell subset sorted from them (not recorded which). Receptors were obtained from a man aged 18 to 30 who had mild COVID-19 (a few samples of this study predate the infection). Cell type and time point are not known.

This chain uses TRBV20-1 with TRBJ2-5; D is uncertain. The V end lost 1 base, the J end lost 6 bases, and 18 bases lay between the germline ends. The CDR3 is 15 residues long. Germline loops: CDR1 DFQATT, CDR2 SNEGSKA (reference sequence). The CDR3 DNA reads as TGCAGTGCTAGAGCTGGCACCCTATTCGAGAAGACCCAGTACTTC. Translation: CSARAGTLFEKTQYF.

V usage is TRBV6-5 and J usage is TRBJ2-3; D is unresolved. Trimming took 0 bases from V and 4 from J, leaving 14 bases between them. This CDR3 comprises 16 residues. CDR1 is MNHEY, CDR2 SVGAGI, per germline. CDR3 sequence reads: CASSYSVSGDADTQYF. CDR3 in DNA: TGTGCCAGCAGTTACTCCGTGTCAGGCGACGCAGATACGCAGTATTTT.

This clonotype appeared a few times. The V gene is TRBV3-1, the J gene TRBJ2-5; D may correspond to TRBD1 or TRBD2 (5 bases each). The V and J ends lost 1 base and 2 bases respectively, with 8 bases between them. The CDR3 totals 14 residues. The germline V gene encodes CDR1 LGHDT and CDR2 YNNKEL (reference sequence). The CDR3 region is CASSQGDEQETQYF. The CDR3, as DNA: TGTGCCAGCAGCCAAGGGGACGAGCAAGAGACCCAGTACTTC.

This clonotype occurred a few times. The rearrangement uses TRBV4-1 and TRBJ2-7; 8 bases map to TRBD1. Looked up from germline, CDR1 is MGHRA and CDR2 is YSYEKL. Germline trimming cut 1 base from V and 2 bases from J; bases unmatched to any gene: 4. This CDR3 has 15 amino acids. Here the CDR3 reads CASSQVADRAYEQYF. In DNA, the CDR3 is TGCGCCAGCAGCCAAGTCGCGGACAGGGCCTACGAGCAGTACTTC.